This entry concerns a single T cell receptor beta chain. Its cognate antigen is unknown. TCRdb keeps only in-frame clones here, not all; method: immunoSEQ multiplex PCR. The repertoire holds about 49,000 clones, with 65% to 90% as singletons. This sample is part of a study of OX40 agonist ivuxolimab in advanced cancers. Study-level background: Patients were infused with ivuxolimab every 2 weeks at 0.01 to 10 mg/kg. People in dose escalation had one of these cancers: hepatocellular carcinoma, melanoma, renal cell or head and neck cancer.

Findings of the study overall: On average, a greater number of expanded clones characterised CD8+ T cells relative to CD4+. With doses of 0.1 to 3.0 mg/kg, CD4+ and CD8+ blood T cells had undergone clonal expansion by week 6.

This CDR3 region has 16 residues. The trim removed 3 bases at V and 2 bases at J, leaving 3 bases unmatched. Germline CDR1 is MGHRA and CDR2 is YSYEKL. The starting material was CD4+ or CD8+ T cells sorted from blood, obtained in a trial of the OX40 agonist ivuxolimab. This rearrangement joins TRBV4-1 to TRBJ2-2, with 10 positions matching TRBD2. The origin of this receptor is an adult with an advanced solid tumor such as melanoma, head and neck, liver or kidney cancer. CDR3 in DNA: TGCGCCAGCAGCCATGGACTAGCGGACAACACCGGGGAGCTGTTTTTT. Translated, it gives CASSHGLADNTGELFF.